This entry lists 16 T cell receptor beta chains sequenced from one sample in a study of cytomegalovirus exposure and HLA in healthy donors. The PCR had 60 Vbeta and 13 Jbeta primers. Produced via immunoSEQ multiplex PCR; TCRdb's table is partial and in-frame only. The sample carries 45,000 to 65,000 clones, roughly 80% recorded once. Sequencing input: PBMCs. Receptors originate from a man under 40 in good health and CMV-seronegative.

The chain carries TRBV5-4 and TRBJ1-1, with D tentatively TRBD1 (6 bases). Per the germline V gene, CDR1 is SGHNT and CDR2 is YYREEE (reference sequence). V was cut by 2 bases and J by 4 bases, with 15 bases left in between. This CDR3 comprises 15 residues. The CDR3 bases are TGTGCCAGCAGCTTCGGAGGGGGGGTTTTCACTGAAGCTTTCTTT. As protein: CASSFGGGVFTEAFF.

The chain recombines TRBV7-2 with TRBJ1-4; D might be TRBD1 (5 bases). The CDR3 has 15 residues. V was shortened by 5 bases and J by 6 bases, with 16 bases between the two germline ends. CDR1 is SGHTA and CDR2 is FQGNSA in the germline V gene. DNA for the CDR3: TGTGCCAGCAGCCCCCGCGGGGCTAGGGATGAAAAACTGTTTTTT. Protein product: CASSPRGARDEKLFF.

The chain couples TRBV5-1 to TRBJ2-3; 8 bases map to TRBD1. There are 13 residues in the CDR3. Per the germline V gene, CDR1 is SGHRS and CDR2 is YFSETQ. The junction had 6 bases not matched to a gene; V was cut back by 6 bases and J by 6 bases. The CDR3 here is CASTRTGSDTQYF. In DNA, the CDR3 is TGCGCCAGCACCAGGACAGGGTCGGATACGCAGTATTTT.

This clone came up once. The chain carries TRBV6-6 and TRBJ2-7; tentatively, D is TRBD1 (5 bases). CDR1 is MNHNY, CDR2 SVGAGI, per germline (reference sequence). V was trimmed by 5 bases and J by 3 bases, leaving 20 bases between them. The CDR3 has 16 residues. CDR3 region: CASSGPRWGQNYEQYF. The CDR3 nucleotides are TGTGCCAGCAGTGGACCGCGGTGGGGCCAAAACTACGAGCAGTACTTC.

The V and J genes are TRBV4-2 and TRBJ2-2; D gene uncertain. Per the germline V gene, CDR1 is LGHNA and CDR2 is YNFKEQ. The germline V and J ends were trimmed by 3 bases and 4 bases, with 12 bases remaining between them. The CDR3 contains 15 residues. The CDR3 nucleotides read TGTGCCAGCAGCCAGTACCACAGCCCCACCGGGGAGCTGTTTTTT. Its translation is CASSQYHSPTGELFF.

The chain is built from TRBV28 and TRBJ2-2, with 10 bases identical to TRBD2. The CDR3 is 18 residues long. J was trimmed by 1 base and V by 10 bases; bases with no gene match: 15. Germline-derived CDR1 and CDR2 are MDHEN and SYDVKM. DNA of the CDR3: TGTGCCATATTTAGCGGGGGGAGCCCAACTGGGAACACCGGGGAGCTGTTTTTT. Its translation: CAIFSGGSPTGNTGELFF.

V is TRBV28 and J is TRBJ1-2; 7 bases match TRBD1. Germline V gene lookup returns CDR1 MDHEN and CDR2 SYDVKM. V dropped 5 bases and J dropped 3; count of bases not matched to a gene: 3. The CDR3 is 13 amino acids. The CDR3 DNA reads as TGTGCCAGCAGTGGACAGGCTGACTATGGCTACACCTTC. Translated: CASSGQADYGYTF.

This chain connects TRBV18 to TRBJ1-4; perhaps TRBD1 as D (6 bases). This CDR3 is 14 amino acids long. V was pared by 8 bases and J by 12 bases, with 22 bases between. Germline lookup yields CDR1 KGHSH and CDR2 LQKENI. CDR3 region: CASRQDPTLGELFF. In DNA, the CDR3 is TGTGCCAGCCGACAGGACCCTACCTTAGGTGAACTGTTTTTT.

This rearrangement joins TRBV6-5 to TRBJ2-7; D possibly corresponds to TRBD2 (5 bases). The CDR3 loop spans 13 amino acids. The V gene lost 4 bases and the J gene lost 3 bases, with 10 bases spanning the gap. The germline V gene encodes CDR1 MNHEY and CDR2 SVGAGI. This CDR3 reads CASSSTGFYEQYF. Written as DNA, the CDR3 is TGTGCCAGCAGTTCGACGGGGTTCTACGAGCAGTACTTC.

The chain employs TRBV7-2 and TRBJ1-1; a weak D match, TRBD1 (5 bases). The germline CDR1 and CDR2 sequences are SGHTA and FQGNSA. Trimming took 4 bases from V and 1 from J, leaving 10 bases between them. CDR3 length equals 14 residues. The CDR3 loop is CASSSGQQNTEAFF. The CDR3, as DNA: TGTGCCAGCAGCTCCGGACAACAGAACACTGAAGCTTTCTTT.

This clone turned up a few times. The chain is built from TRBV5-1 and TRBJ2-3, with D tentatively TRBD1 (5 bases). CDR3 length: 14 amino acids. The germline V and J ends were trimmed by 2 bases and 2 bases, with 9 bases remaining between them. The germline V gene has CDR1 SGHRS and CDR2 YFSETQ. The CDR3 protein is CASSFGQDTDTQYF. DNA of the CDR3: TGCGCCAGCAGCTTTGGACAAGACACAGATACGCAGTATTTT.

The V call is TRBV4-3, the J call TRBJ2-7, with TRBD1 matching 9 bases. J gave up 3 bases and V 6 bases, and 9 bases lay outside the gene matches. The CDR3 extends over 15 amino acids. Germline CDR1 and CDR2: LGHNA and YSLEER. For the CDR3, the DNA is TGCGCCAGCAGTCCCACGGGACAGGGAATCTACGAGCAGTACTTC. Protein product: CASSPTGQGIYEQYF.

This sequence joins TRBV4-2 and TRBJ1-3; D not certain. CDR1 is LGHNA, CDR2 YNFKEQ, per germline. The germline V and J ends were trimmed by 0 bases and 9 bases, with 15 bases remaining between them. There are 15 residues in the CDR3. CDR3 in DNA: TGTGCCAGCAGCCAAGAAAAAGCGGGATGGGCCACCATATATTTT. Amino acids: CASSQEKAGWATIYF.

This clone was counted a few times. CDR3 in amino acids: CASSVGAKRSSYEQYF. The CDR3 bases are TGTGCCAGCAGTGTTGGAGCGAAGCGAAGCTCCTACGAGCAGTACTTC. The chain joins TRBV6-1 to TRBJ2-7, with D unclear. Germline V gives CDR1 MNHNS, CDR2 SASEGT. The CDR3 covers 16 residues. Trimming pared 4 bases from V and 0 bases from J, leaving 16 bases between.

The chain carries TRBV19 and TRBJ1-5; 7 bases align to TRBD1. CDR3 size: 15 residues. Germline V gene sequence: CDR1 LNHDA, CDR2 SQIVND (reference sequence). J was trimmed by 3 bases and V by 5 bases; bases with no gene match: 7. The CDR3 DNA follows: TGTGCCAGTAGTCCGAGGGACAGCCACAATCAGCCCCAGCATTTT. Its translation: CASSPRDSHNQPQHF.

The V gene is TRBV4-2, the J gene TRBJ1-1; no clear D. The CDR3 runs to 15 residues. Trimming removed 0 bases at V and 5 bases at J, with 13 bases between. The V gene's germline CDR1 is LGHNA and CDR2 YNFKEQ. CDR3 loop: CASSQDDRPRTEAFF. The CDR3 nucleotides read TGTGCCAGCAGCCAAGATGATCGGCCGAGGACTGAAGCTTTCTTT.